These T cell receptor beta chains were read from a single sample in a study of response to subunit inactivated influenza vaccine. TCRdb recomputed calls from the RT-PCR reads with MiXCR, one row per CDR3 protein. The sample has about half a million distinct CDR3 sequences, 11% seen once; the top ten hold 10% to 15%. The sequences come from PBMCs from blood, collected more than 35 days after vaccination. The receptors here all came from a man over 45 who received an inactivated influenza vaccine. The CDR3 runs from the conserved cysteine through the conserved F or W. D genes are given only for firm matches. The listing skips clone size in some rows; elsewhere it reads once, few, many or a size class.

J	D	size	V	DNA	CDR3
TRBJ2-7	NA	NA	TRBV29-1	TGCAGCATTGGGACGTTCTACGAGCAGTACTTC	CSIGTFYEQYF
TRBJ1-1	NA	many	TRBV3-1	TGTGCCAGCAGACGAGGGACCACTGAAGCTTTCTTT	CASRRGTTEAFF
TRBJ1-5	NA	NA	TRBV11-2	TGTGCCAGCAGCTTAGATCCTACTAGACAGATCCCTAATCAGCCCCAGCATTTT	CASSLDPTRQIPNQPQHF
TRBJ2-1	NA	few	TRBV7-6	TGTGCCAGCAGCACGAACCGGGGGTACAATGAGCAGTTCTTC	CASSTNRGYNEQFF
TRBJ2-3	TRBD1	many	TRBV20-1	TGCAGTGCTGACAGGGAAGGCACAGATACGCAGTATTTT	CSADREGTDTQYF
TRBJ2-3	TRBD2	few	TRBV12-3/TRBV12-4	TGTGCCAGCAGTTTAAGGCTAGCGGGGCTTTATACGCAGTATTTT	CASSLRLAGLYTQYF
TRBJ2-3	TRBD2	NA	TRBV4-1	TGCGCCAGCAGCCAAGACTGGGGAGGGCACACAGATACGCAGTATTTT	CASSQDWGGHTDTQYF
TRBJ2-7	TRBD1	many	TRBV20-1	TGCAGTGCTAGAGATAGACAGGGGATCTACGAGCAGTACTTC	CSARDRQGIYEQYF
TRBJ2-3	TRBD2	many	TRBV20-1	TGCAGTGCTATAGCGGGATCTAGCACAGATACGCAGTATTTT	CSAIAGSSTDTQYF
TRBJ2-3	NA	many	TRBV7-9	TGTGCCAGCAGCTTACCCCGTACAGGGTCAAGAACAGATACGCAGTATTTT	CASSLPRTGSRTDTQYF
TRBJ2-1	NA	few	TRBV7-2	TGTGCCAGCAGCTCCGAGGGAGGTCGAGCCTACAATGAGCAGTTCTTC	CASSSEGGRAYNEQFF
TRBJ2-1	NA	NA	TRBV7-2	TGTGCCAGCAGCCCCTTGACCGGGAGCTACAATGAGCAGTTCTTC	CASSPLTGSYNEQFF
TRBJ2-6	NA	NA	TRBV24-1	TGTGCCACCGCACACAGGAGCTCTGGGGCCAACGTCCTGACTTTC	CATAHRSSGANVLTF
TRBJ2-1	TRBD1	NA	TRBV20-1	TGCAGTGCCAATTACGGGACAGGTCAAGATGAGCAGTTCTTC	CSANYGTGQDEQFF
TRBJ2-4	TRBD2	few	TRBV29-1	TGCAGCGTCCGAGGGAGGGCGGGCAAAAACATTCAGTACTTC	CSVRGRAGKNIQYF
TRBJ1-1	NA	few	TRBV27	TGTGCCAGCAGTCAATCTTGGACGGGGAACACTGAAGCTTTCTTT	CASSQSWTGNTEAFF
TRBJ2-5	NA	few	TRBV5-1	TGCGCCAGCGGCCGGGACGGTGGAATGTTGGAGACCCAGTACTTC	CASGRDGGMLETQYF
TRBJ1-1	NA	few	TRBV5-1	TGCGCCAGCAGTGAGTATGGATACACTGAAGCTTTCTTT	CASSEYGYTEAFF
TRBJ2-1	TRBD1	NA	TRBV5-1	TGCGCCATCAGGGACAGGGACTACAATGAGCAGTTCTTC	CAIRDRDYNEQFF
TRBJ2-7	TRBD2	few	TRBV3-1	TGTGCCAGCAGCCTGGGAGGACTAGCAGTCATCTTC	CASSLGGLAVIF
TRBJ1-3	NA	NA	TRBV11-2	TGTGCCAGCAGCCGACGGAGGGCAGGCGGAAACACCATATATTTT	CASSRRRAGGNTIYF
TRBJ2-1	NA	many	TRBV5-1	TGCGCCAACTACCCCTCTGTCGGGAATGAGCAGTTCTTC	CANYPSVGNEQFF
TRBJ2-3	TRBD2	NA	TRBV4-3	TGCGCCAGCAGCCAATCTAGCGGTAACACAGATACGCAGTATTTT	CASSQSSGNTDTQYF
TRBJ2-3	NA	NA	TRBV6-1	TGTGCCAGCAGTGAAGCTAAGGCAGATACGCAGTATTTT	CASSEAKADTQYF
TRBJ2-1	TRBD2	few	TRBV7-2	TGTGCCAGCAGCTTACTCGGACTAGCGGGGTTCAATGAGCAGTTCTTC	CASSLLGLAGFNEQFF
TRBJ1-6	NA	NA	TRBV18	TGTGCCAGCTCACCGACAGTCGCGGATTCACCCCTCCACTTT	CASSPTVADSPLHF
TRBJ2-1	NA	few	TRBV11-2	TGTGCCAGCAGCTTAGTCATAGGGGGTGGTCAATTTGATGAGCAGTTCTTC	CASSLVIGGGQFDEQFF
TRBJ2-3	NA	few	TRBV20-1	TGCAGTGCAACAAATCCGAGCACCACAGATACGCAGTATTTT	CSATNPSTTDTQYF
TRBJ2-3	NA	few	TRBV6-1	TGTGCCAGCAGGGAGAGCGCCGGAGATACGCAGTATTTT	CASRESAGDTQYF
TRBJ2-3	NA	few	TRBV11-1	TGTGCCAGCAGCCCCTGGGGCGGGGTAGGCCTTCGCACAGATACGCAGTATTTT	CASSPWGGVGLRTDTQYF
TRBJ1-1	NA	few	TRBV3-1	TGTGCCAGCAGCCAGTTGGGACATACTGAAGCTTTCTTT	CASSQLGHTEAFF
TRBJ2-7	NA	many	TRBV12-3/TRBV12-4	TGTGCCAGCAGTTTAACCGGAGCATCGTCCACCGAGCAGTACTTC	CASSLTGASSTEQYF
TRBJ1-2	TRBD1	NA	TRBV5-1	TGCGCCAGCAGACCCGGACAGGGGGCCTCTTGGTATGGCTACACCTTC	CASRPGQGASWYGYTF
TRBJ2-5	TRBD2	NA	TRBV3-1	TGTGCCAGCAGCCAAGATGCGTATCTAGCGGGGGGGCAAGAGACCCAGTACTTC	CASSQDAYLAGGQETQYF
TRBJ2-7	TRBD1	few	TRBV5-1	TGCGCCAGCAGTTTCCCAGGGGGAGACGAGCAGTACTTC	CASSFPGGDEQYF
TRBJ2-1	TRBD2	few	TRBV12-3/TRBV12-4	TGTGCCAGCAGTTTCAGAGGGACTAGCGGGATCGTCGATGAGCAGTTCTTC	CASSFRGTSGIVDEQFF
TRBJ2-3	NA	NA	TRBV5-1	TGCGCCAGCAGCATGGGACCGTCAGATACGCAGTATTTT	CASSMGPSDTQYF
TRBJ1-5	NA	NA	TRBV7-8	TGTGCCAGCAGCCAGCGCAGATATAGCAATCAGCCCCAGCATTTT	CASSQRRYSNQPQHF
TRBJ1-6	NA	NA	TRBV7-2	TGTGCCAGCGGCAGGGTAAATTCACCCCTCCACTTT	CASGRVNSPLHF
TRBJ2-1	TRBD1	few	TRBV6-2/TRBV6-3	TGTGCCAGCAGTGCTCCGGGACAGGGTAACAATGAGCAGTTCTTC	CASSAPGQGNNEQFF
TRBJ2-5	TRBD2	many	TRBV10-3	TGTGCCATCGGGGGAGGGGAGACCCAGTACTTC	CAIGGGETQYF